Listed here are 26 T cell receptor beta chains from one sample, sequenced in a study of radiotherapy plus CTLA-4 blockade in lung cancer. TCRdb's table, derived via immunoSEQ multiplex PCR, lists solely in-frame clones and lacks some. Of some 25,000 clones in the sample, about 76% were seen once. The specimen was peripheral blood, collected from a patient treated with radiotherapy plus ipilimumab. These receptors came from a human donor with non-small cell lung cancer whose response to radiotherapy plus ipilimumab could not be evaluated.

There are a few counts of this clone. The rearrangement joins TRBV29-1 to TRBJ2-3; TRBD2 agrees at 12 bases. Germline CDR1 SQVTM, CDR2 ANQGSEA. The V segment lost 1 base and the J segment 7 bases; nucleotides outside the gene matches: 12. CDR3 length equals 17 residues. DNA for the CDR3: TGCAGCGTTGAAGGGCTCAGGACTAGCGGGATTGGATATACGCAGTATTTT. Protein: CSVEGLRTSGIGYTQYF.

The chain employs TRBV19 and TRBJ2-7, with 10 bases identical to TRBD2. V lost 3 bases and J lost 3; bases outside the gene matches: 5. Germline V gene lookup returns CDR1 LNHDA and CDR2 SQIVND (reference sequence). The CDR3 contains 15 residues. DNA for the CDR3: TGTGCCAGTAGTATTAGGCCTAGCGGGAGCTACGAGCAGTACTTC. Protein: CASSIRPSGSYEQYF. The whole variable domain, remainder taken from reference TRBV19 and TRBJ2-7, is DGGITQSPKYLFRKEGQNVTLSCEQNLNHDAMYWYRQDPGQGLRLIYYSQIVNDFQKGDIAEGYSVSREKKESFPLTVTSAQKNPTAFYLCASSIRPSGSYEQYFGPGTRLTVT.

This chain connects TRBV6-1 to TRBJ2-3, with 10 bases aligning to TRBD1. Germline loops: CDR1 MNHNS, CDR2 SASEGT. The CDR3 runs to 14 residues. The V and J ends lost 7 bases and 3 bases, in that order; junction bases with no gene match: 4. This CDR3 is CASTVGQGTDTQYF. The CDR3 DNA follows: TGTGCCAGCACCGTGGGACAGGGGACAGATACGCAGTATTTT.

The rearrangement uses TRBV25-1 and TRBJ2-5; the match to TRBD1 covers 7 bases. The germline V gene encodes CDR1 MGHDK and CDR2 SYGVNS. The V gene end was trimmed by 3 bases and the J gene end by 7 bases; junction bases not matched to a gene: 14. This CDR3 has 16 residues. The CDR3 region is CASSDPTGTLLGTQYF. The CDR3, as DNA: TGTGCCAGCAGTGACCCGACAGGGACCCTGTTGGGGACCCAGTACTTC.

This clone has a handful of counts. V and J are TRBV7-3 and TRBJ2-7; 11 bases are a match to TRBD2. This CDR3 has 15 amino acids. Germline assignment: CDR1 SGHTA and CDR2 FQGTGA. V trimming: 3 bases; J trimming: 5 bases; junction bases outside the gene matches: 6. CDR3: CASSLVAGGPHEQYF. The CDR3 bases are TGTGCCAGCAGCTTGGTAGCGGGAGGGCCCCACGAGCAGTACTTC.

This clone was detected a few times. Written as DNA, the CDR3 is TGTGCCAGCAGCCAAGAGTTACATTACGAGCAGTACTTC. This encodes CASSQELHYEQYF. The chain employs TRBV14 and TRBJ2-7; no firm D call. The V end was cut by 0 bases, the J end by 4 bases, with 7 bases between. The CDR3 contains 13 residues. Per germline, CDR1 SGHDN and CDR2 FVKESK.

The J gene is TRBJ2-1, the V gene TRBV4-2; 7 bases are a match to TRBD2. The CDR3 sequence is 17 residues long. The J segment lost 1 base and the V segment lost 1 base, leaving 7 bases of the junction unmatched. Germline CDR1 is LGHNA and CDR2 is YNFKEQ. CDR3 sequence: CASSQAASGRSYNEQFF. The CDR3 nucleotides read TGTGCCAGCAGCCAAGCGGCTAGCGGACGATCCTACAATGAGCAGTTCTTC.

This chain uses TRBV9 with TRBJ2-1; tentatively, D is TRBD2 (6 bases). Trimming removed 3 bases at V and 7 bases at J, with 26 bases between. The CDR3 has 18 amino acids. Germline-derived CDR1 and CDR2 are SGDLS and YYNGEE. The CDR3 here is CASSAHEQPLFLANEQFF. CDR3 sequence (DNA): TGTGCCAGCAGCGCCCACGAGCAGCCGTTGTTCCTAGCGAATGAGCAGTTCTTC.

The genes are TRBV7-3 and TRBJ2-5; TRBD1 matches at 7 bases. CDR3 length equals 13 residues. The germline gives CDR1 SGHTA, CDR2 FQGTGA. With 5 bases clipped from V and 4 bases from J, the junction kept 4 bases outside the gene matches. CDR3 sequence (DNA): TGTGCCAGCAGCCGAGGGGGCGGAGAGACCCAGTACTTC. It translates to CASSRGGGETQYF.

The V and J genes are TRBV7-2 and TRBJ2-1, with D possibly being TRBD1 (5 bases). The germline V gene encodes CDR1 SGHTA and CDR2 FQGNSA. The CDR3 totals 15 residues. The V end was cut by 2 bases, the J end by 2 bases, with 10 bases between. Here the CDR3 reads CASSLIQAPYNEQFF. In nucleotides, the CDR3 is TGTGCCAGCAGCTTAATACAGGCTCCCTACAATGAGCAGTTCTTC.

CDR3: CASSLGLTGRTGELFF. DNA of the CDR3: TGTGCCAGCAGCTTAGGTTTGACAGGGAGGACCGGGGAGCTGTTTTTT. The gene calls are TRBV7-9 and TRBJ2-2; D is perhaps TRBD1 (7 bases). The CDR3 is 16 amino acids. The V and J ends lost 1 base and 5 bases respectively, with 14 bases between them. In germline, CDR1 is SEHNR, CDR2 FQNEAQ (reference sequence).

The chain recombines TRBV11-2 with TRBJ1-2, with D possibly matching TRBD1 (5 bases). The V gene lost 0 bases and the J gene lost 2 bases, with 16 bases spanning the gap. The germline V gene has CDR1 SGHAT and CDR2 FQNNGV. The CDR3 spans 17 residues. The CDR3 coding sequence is TGTGCCAGCAGCTTAGAGGGGGGTATAGGGCCAAACTATGGCTACACCTTC. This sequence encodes CASSLEGGIGPNYGYTF.

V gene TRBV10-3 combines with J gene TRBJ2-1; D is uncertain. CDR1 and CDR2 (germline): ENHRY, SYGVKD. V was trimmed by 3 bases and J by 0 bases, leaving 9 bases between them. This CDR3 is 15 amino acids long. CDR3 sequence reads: CAISETPFSYNEQFF. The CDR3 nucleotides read TGTGCCATCAGTGAAACACCCTTCTCCTACAATGAGCAGTTCTTC.

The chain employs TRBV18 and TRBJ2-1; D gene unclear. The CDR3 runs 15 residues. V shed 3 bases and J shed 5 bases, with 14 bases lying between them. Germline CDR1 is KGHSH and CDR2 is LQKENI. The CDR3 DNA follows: TGTGCCAGCTCACCTGGGCTGATCTCTGACAATGAGCAGTTCTTC. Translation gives CASSPGLISDNEQFF.

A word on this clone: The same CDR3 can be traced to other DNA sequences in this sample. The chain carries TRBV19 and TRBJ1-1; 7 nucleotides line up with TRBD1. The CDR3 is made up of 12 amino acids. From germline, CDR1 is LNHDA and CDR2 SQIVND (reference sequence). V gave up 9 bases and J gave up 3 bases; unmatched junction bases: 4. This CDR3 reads CARRDRDTEAFF. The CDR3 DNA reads TGTGCCAGGCGAGACAGGGACACTGAAGCTTTCTTT. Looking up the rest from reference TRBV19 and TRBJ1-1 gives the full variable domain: DGGITQSPKYLFRKEGQNVTLSCEQNLNHDAMYWYRQDPGQGLRLIYYSQIVNDFQKGDIAEGYSVSREKKESFPLTVTSAQKNPTAFYLCARRDRDTEAFFGQGTRLTVV.

The CDR3 region has the DNA TGTGCCAGCAGCTTAATCGGGAACACTGAAGCTTTCTTT. Its translation is CASSLIGNTEAFF. The chain links TRBV11-3 to TRBJ1-1; D gene uncertain. Germline V CDR1 and CDR2: SGHNT, YENEEA. V was cut by 2 bases and J by 1 base, with 5 bases left in between. There are 13 residues in the CDR3.

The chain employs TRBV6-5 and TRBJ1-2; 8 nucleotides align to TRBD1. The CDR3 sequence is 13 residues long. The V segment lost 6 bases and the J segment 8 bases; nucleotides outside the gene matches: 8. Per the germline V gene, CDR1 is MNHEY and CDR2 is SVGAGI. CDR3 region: CASSRGQGRGYTF. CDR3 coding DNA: TGTGCCAGCAGCCGCGGACAGGGTCGAGGCTACACCTTC.

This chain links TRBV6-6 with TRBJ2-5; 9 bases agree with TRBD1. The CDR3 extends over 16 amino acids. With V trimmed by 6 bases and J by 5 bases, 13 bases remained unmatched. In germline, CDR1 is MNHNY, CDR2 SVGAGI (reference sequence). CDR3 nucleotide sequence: TGTGCCAGCAGCCCGGGACAGGGCTTTCAGTTGGAGACCCAGTACTTC. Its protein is CASSPGQGFQLETQYF.

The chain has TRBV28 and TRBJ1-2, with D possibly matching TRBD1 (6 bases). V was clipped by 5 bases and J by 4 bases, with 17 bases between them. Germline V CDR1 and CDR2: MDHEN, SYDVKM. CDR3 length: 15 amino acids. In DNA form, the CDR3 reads TGTGCCAGCAGTGCCTTGAGGGGGGGCGGCTATGGCTACACCTTC. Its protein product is CASSALRGGGYGYTF.

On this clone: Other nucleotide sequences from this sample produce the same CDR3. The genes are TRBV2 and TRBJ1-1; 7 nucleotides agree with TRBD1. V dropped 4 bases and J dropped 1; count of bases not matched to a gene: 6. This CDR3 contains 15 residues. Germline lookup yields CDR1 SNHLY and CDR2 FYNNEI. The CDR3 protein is CASSVQGLRNTEAFF. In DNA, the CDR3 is TGTGCCAGCAGTGTACAGGGGTTGCGGAACACTGAAGCTTTCTTT.

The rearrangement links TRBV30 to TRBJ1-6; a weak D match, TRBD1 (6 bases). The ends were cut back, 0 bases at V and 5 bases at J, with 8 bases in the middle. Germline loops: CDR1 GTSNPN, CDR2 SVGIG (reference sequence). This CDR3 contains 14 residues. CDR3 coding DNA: TGTGCCTGGAGTGTTCCAGGGGATAATTCACCCCTCCACTTT. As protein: CAWSVPGDNSPLHF.

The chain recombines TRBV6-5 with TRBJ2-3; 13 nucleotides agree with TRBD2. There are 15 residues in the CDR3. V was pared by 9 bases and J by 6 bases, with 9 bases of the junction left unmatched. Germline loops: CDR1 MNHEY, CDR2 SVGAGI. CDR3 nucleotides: TGTGCCAGTGCTACTAGCGGGAGGGTGTCGGATACGCAGTATTTT. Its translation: CASATSGRVSDTQYF.

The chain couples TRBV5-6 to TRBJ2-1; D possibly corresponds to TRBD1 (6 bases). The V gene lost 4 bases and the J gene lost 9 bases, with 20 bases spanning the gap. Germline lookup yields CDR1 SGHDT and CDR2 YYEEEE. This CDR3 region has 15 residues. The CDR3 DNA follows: TGTGCCAGCAGCACTCGGACAGTATTAAGCGGTGAGCAGTTCTTC. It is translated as CASSTRTVLSGEQFF.

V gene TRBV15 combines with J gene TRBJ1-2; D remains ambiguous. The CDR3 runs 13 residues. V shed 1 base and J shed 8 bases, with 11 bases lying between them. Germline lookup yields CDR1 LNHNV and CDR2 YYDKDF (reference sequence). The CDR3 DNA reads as TGTGCCACCAGCAGAGCCGGGTACGGGGGCTACACCTTC. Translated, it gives CATSRAGYGGYTF.

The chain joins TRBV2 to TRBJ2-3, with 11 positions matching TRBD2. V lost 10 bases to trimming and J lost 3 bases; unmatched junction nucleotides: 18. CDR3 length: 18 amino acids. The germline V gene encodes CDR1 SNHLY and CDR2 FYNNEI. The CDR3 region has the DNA TGTGCCACTAGGGGGGGGGTAGCGGGAGGGCCTGTGACAGATACGCAGTATTTT. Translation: CATRGGVAGGPVTDTQYF.

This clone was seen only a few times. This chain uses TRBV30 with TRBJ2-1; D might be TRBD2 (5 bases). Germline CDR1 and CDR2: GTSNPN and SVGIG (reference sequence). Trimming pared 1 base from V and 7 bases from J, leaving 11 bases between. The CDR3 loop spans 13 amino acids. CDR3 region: CAWSEAAENEQFF. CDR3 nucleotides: TGTGCCTGGAGTGAGGCAGCGGAAAATGAGCAGTTCTTC. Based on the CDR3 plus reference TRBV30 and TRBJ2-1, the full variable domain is SQTIHQWPATLVQPVGSPLSLECTVEGTSNPNLYWYRQAAGRGLQLLFYSVGIGQISSEVPQNLSASRPQDRQFILSSKKLLLSDSGFYLCAWSEAAENEQFFGPGTRLTVL.